Presented here are 9 T cell receptor beta chains from one specimen sequenced in a study of T cell changes during pregnancy in multiple sclerosis. Assay: immunoSEQ multiplex PCR; the TCRdb copy retains only in-frame clones and omits some. The sample yields about 44,000 clones, approximately 96% seen once. The source was peripheral blood, collected in the second trimester of pregnancy. Receptors originate from a female donor with multiple sclerosis, enrolled in a pregnancy study.

The chain recombines TRBV5-1 with TRBJ1-2; 10 bases match TRBD1. Per the germline V gene, CDR1 is SGHRS and CDR2 is YFSETQ. The ends lost 9 bases at V and 4 bases at J; junction bases unmatched: 21. The CDR3 length is 18 residues. The CDR3 is CAITPVTKEGQGTYGYTF. As DNA, the CDR3 is TGCGCCATTACGCCAGTTACAAAAGAGGGACAGGGGACCTATGGCTACACCTTC.

The rearrangement joins TRBV5-1 to TRBJ2-3; 7 nucleotides line up with TRBD2. The CDR3 is made up of 14 amino acids. J lost 1 base, V lost 2 bases, and 1 base had no gene match. Per germline, CDR1 SGHRS and CDR2 YFSETQ. The CDR3 sequence is CASSFGRGTDTQYF. The DNA for the CDR3 is TGCGCCAGCAGCTTTGGGAGGGGCACAGATACGCAGTATTTT.

CDR3 nucleotides: TGTGCCAGCAGCTTAAGTTTCCGAGCGCAACACACCTTC. Encoded protein: CASSLSFRAQHTF. V usage is TRBV13 and J usage is TRBJ1-2; D not resolved. V was clipped by 2 bases and J by 12 bases, with 16 bases between them. Looked up from germline, CDR1 is PRHDT and CDR2 is FYEKMQ (reference sequence). This CDR3 comprises 13 residues.

V and J are TRBV27 and TRBJ1-1, with no clear D. The CDR3 length is 12 residues. CDR1 MNHEY and CDR2 SMNVEV come from the germline V gene (reference sequence). V gave up 1 base and J gave up 8 bases, with 8 bases separating them. CDR3 residues: CASSLLGREAFF. In DNA form, the CDR3 reads TGTGCCAGCAGTTTATTGGGCAGAGAAGCTTTCTTT.

The chain employs TRBV12-5 and TRBJ1-1; TRBD1 matches at 8 bases. The V gene end was trimmed by 5 bases and the J gene end by 5 bases; junction bases not matched to a gene: 7. CDR1 is LGHNT, CDR2 FRNRAP, per germline. This CDR3 is 14 amino acids long. The CDR3, as DNA: TGTGCTAGTGGTCCCGGACAGGGTTTGACTGAAGCTTTCTTT. Translated: CASGPGQGLTEAFF.

V is TRBV5-4 and J is TRBJ2-7; the match to TRBD1 covers 9 bases. This CDR3 is 14 amino acids long. From germline, CDR1 is SGHNT and CDR2 YYREEE (reference sequence). V gave up 5 bases and J gave up 5 bases; unmatched junction bases: 8. The CDR3 sequence: CASSNGQGRHEQYF. In nucleotides, the CDR3 is TGTGCCAGCAGTAACGGACAGGGGCGGCACGAGCAGTACTTC.

The chain combines TRBV27 with TRBJ2-7; D might be TRBD2 (6 bases). Trimming took 8 bases from V and 0 from J, leaving 14 bases between them. The CDR3 sequence is 14 residues long. Germline V gene data show CDR1 as MNHEY and CDR2 as SMNVEV (reference sequence). DNA for the CDR3: TGTGCCAGCGGCGGGACTCCGAGCTCCTACGAGCAGTACTTC. This sequence encodes CASGGTPSSYEQYF.

V usage is TRBV5-1 and J usage is TRBJ2-7; the D gene is possibly TRBD2 (5 bases). V lost 0 bases to trimming and J lost 5 bases, with 12 bases between them. The CDR3 totals 14 residues. Germline V gene data show CDR1 as SGHRS and CDR2 as YFSETQ. The CDR3 reads CASSLEGGYNEQYF. CDR3 sequence (DNA): TGCGCCAGCAGCTTGGAAGGAGGCTATAACGAGCAGTACTTC.

V and J are TRBV7-9 and TRBJ1-6, with no clear D. V was pared by 2 bases and J by 13 bases, with 15 bases between. Germline V CDR1 and CDR2: SEHNR, FQNEAQ (reference sequence). The CDR3 length is 14 residues. CDR3 in amino acids: CASSLKETLSPLHF. CDR3 bases: TGTGCCAGCAGCTTAAAGGAGACTCTATCGCCCCTCCACTTT. The complete variable domain, with remaining parts taken from reference TRBV7-9 and TRBJ1-6, reads DTGVSQNPRHKITKRGQNVTFRCDPISEHNRLYWYRQTLGQGPEFLTYFQNEAQLEKSRLLSDRFSAERPKGSFSTLEIQRTEQGDSAMYLCASSLKETLSPLHFGNGTRLTVT.